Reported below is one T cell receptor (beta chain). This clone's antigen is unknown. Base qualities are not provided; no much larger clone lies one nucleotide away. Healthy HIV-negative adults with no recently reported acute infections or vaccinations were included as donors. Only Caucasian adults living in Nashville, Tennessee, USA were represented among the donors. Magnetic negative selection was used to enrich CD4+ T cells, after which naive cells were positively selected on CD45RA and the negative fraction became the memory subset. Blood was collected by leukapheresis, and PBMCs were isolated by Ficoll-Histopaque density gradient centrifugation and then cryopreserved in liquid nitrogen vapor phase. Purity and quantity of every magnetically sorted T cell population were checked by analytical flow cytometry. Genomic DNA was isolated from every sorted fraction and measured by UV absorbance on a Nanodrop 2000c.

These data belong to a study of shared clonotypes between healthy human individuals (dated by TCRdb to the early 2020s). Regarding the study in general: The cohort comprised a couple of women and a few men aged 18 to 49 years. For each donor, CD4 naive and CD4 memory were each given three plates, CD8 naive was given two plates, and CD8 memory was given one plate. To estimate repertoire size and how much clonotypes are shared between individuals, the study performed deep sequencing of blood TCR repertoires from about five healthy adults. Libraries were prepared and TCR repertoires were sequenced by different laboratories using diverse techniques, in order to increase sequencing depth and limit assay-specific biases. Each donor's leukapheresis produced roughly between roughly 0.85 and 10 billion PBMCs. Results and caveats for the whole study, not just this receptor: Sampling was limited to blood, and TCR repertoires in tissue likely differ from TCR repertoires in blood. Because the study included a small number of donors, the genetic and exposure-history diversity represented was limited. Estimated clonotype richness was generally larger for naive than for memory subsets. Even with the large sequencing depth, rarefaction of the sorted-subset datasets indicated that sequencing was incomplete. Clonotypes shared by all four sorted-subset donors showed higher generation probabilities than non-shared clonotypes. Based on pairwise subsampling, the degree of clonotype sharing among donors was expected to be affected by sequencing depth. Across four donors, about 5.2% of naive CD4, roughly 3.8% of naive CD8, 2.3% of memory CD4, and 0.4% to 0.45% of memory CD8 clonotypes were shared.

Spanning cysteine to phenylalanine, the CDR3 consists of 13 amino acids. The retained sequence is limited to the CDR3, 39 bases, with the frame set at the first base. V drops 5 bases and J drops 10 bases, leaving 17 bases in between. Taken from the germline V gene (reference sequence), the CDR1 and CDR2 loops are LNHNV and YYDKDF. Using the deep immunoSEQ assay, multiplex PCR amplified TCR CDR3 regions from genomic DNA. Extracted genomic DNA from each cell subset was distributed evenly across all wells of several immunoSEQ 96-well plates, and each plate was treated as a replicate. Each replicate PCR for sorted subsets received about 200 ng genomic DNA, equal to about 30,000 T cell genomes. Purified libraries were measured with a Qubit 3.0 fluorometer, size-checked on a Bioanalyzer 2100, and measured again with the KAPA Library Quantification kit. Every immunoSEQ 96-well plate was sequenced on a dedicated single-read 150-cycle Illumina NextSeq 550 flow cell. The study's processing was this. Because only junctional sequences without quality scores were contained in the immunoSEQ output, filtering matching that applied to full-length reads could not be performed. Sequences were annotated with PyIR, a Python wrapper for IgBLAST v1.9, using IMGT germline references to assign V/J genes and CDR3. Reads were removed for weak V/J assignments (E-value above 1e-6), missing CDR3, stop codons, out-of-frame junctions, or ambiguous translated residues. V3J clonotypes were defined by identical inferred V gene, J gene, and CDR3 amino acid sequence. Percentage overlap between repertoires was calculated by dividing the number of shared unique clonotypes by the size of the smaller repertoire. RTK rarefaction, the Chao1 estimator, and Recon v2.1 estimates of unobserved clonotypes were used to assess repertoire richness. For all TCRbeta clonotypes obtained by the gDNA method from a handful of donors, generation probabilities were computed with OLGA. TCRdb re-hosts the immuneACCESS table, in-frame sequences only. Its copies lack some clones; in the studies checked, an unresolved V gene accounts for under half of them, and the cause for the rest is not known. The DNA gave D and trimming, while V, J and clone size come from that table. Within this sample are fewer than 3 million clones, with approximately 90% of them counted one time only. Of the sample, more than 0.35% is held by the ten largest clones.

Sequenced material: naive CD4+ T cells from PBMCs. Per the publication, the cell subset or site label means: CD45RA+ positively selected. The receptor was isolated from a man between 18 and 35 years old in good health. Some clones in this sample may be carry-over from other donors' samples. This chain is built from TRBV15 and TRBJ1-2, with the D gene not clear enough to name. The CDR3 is CATSPARASDYTF. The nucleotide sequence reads TGTGCCACCAGCCCAGCCCGAGCCTCGGACTACACCTTC.